The rows below give T cell receptor beta chains drawn from one sample of a study of Ad26.COV2.S vaccination and SARS-CoV-2 variants. Repertoires were generated with immunoSEQ multiplex PCR, while TCRdb's copy carries only in-frame clones and drops some. The sample contains hundreds of thousands of clones, 70% to 90% of which appear only once. Specimen: peripheral blood, collected in a trial of Ad26.COV2.S vaccine versus placebo. Receptors originate from a person aged 18-60 years who received the Ad26.COV2.S COVID-19 vaccine or a placebo. Each CDR3 is given with its conserved first and last residue. D genes are given only for firm matches. Size tells how often a clone was seen (once, few, many) or the class of an expanded clone, and some rows leave it out.

D gene: .
V gene: TRBV15
clone size: .
J gene: TRBJ1-1
CDR3 DNA: TGTGCCACCAGCAGATCATGGGGGGGGAACACTGAAGCTTTCTTT
CDR3 protein: CATSRSWGGNTEAFF

D gene: .
V gene: TRBV4-3
clone size: .
J gene: TRBJ2-7
CDR3 DNA: TGCGCCAGCAGCCAAGATTGGGTGGGGACTCTCTCCTACGAGCAGTACTTC
CDR3 protein: CASSQDWVGTLSYEQYF

D gene: .
V gene: TRBV19
clone size: .
J gene: TRBJ2-6
CDR3 DNA: TGTGCCAGTAAACGAGAGACCTCCTCTGGGGCCAACGTCCTGACTTTC
CDR3 protein: CASKRETSSGANVLTF

D gene: .
V gene: TRBV12-3/TRBV12-4
clone size: .
J gene: TRBJ2-1
CDR3 DNA: TGTGCCAGCAGTGATCTTGGAGGGAGCGAGCAGTTCTTC
CDR3 protein: CASSDLGGSEQFF

D gene: TRBD1
V gene: TRBV18
clone size: .
J gene: TRBJ2-5
CDR3 DNA: TGTGCCAGCTCACCACGCCCTGGGACAGGGTCAGGAGAGACCCAGTACTTC
CDR3 protein: CASSPRPGTGSGETQYF

D gene: .
V gene: TRBV21-1
clone size: .
J gene: TRBJ1-4
CDR3 DNA: TGTGCCAGCAGCCTCTCTCGGCGGGAAAAACTGTTTTTT
CDR3 protein: CASSLSRREKLFF

D gene: .
V gene: TRBV29-1
clone size: .
J gene: TRBJ1-4
CDR3 DNA: TGCAGCATCCGGACATTAAGCGCCAATGAAAAACTGTTTTTT
CDR3 protein: CSIRTLSANEKLFF

D gene: .
V gene: TRBV7-8
clone size: .
J gene: TRBJ2-7
CDR3 DNA: TGTGCCAGCAGCGAAGACCGGTCCTACGAGCAGTACTTC
CDR3 protein: CASSEDRSYEQYF

D gene: .
V gene: TRBV5-1
clone size: .
J gene: TRBJ2-2
CDR3 DNA: TGCGCCAGCCGCAGTGAGGGAACGAACACCGGGGAGCTGTTTTTT
CDR3 protein: CASRSEGTNTGELFF

D gene: TRBD1
V gene: TRBV5-1
clone size: few
J gene: TRBJ1-6
CDR3 DNA: TGCGCCAGCAGCCCGCGACAGGGGGCTCCCCTTTCACCCCTCCACTTT
CDR3 protein: CASSPRQGAPLSPLHF

D gene: .
V gene: TRBV21-1
clone size: once
J gene: TRBJ2-1
CDR3 DNA: TGTGCCAGCAGCGTTCAGGGGATGGGGGCAGGGGATGAGCAGTTCTTC
CDR3 protein: CASSVQGMGAGDEQFF

D gene: .
V gene: TRBV5-1
clone size: .
J gene: TRBJ2-5
CDR3 DNA: TGCGCCAGCGTGGCGGGGATCCAAAGTTTCCAAGAGACCCAGTACTTC
CDR3 protein: CASVAGIQSFQETQYF

D gene: .
V gene: TRBV6-5
clone size: .
J gene: TRBJ2-7
CDR3 DNA: TGTGCCAGCAGCCCCCCTCAATCCTACGAGCAGTACTTC
CDR3 protein: CASSPPQSYEQYF

D gene: TRBD1
V gene: TRBV9
clone size: .
J gene: TRBJ2-7
CDR3 DNA: TGTGCCAGCAGCGTAGGGGACAGGGCCTACGAGCAGTACTTC
CDR3 protein: CASSVGDRAYEQYF

D gene: TRBD2
V gene: TRBV10-3
clone size: .
J gene: TRBJ2-1
CDR3 DNA: TGTGCCATCAGTGAGCTAGCGGGAGGTCGAAATGAGCAGTTCTTC
CDR3 protein: CAISELAGGRNEQFF

D gene: TRBD1
V gene: TRBV5-1
clone size: .
J gene: TRBJ2-7
CDR3 DNA: TGCGCCAGCAGCTTAACCGGACAGGGGGCCTCCTACGAGCAGTACTTC
CDR3 protein: CASSLTGQGASYEQYF

D gene: .
V gene: TRBV4-3
clone size: .
J gene: TRBJ2-3
CDR3 DNA: TGCGCCAGCAGCCAAGATCATAACACAGGTATCGCAGATACGCAGTATTTT
CDR3 protein: CASSQDHNTGIADTQYF

D gene: .
V gene: TRBV5-1
clone size: .
J gene: TRBJ1-2
CDR3 DNA: TGCGCCACCCAACCCGGGCGCGGGTATGGCTACACCTTC
CDR3 protein: CATQPGRGYGYTF

D gene: .
V gene: TRBV5-8
clone size: .
J gene: TRBJ1-6
CDR3 DNA: TGTGCCAGCAGCTTGGAAGGGGCCAACTATAATTCACCCCTCCACTTT
CDR3 protein: CASSLEGANYNSPLHF

D gene: TRBD1
V gene: TRBV28
clone size: .
J gene: TRBJ1-2
CDR3 DNA: TGTGCCAGCAGTTTGGGACAGGGGCGCTATGGCTACACCTTC
CDR3 protein: CASSLGQGRYGYTF